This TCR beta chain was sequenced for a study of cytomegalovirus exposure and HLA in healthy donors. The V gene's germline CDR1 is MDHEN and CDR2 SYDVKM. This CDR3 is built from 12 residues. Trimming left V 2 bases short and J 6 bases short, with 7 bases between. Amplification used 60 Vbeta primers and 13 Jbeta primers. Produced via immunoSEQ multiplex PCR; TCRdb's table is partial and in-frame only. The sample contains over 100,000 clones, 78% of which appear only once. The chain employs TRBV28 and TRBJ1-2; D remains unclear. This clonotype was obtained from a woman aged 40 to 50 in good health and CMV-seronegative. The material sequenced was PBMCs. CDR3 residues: CASSLNYNGYTF. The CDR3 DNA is TGTGCCAGCAGTTTAAACTACAATGGCTACACCTTC.